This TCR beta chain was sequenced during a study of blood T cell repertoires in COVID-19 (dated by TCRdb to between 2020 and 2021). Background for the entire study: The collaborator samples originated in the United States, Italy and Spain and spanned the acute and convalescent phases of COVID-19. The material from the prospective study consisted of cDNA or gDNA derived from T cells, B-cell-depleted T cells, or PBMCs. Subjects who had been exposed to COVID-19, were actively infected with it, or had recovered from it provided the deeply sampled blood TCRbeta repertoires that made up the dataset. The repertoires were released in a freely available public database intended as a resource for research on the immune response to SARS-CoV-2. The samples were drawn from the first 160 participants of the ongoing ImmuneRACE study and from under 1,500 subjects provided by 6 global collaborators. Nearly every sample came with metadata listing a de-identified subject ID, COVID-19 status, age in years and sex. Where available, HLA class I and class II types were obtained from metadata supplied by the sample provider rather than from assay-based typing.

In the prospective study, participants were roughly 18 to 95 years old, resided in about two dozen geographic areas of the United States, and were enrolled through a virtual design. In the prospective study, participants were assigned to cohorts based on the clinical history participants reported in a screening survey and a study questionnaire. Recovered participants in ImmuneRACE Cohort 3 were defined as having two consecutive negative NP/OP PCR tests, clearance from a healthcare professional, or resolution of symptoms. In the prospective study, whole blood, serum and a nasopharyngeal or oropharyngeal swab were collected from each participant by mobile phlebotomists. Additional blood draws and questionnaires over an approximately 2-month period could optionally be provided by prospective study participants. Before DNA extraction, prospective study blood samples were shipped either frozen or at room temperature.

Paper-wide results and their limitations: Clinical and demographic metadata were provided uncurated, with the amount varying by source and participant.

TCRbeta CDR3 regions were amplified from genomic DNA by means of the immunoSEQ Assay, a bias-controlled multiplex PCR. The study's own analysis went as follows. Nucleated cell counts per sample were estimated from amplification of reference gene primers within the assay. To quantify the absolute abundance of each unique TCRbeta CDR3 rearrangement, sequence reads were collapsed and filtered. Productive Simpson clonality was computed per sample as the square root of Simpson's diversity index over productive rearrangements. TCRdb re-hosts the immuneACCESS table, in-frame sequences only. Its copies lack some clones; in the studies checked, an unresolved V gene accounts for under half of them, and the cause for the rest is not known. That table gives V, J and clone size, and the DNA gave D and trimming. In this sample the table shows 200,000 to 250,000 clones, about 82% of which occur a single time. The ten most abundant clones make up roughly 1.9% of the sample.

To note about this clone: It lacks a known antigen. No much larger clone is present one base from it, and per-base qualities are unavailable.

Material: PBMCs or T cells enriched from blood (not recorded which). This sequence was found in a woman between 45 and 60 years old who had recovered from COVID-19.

The CDR3 protein is CASWSSYNSPLHF. The bases read TGTGCCAGCTGGAGCTCCTATAATTCACCCCTCCACTTT. The chain employs TRBV6-5 and TRBJ1-6, with the identity of the D gene unclear. The germline V gene yields MNHEY for CDR1 and SVGAGI for CDR2. The junction carries 5 bases between V and J, which are trimmed by 8 bases and 0 bases respectively. Spanning cysteine to phenylalanine, the CDR3 consists of 13 amino acids. Only CDR3 DNA is held: 39 bases, read in frame from base 1.